This TCR beta chain was captured by sequencing in a study of blood T cell repertoires in COVID-19. The germline gives CDR1 KGHSH, CDR2 LQKENI. The CDR3 length is 13 residues. Germline trimming cut 4 bases from V and 16 bases from J; bases unmatched to any gene: 8. Repertoires were generated with immunoSEQ multiplex PCR, while TCRdb's copy carries only in-frame clones and drops some. The top ten hold approximately 3% of the sample, which has about 280,000 clones, around 93% seen once. Participants were placed into cohorts based on the clinical history they reported. Within 2 weeks of study entry, exposed participants had contacted a PCR-confirmed or clinician-diagnosed COVID-19 case.

The J gene is TRBJ2-4, the V gene TRBV18; 12 nucleotides align to TRBD1. The sequencing sample was made of PBMCs or T cells enriched from blood (not recorded which). This clonotype was obtained from a man aged 40-49 years who had been exposed to COVID-19. As DNA, the CDR3 is TGTGCCAGCTCACAGGGACAGGGGGCTGGCGGATACTTC. Protein sequence: CASSQGQGAGGYF.